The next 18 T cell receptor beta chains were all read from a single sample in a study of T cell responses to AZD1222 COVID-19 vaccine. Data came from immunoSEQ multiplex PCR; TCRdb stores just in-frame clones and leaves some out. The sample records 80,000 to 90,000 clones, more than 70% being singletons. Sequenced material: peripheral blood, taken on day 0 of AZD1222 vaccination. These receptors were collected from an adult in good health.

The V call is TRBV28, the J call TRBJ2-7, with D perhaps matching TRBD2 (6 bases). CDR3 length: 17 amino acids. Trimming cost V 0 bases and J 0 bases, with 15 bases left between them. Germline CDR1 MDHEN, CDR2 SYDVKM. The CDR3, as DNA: TGTGCCAGCAGTTTATGGGGAGCAGGAGGGCGCTCCTACGAGCAGTACTTC. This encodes CASSLWGAGGRSYEQYF.

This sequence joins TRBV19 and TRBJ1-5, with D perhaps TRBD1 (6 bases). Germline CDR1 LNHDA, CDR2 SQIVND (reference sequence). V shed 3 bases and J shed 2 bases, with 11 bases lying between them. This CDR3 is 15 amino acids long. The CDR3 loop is CASSIQGPGNQPQHF. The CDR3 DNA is TGTGCCAGTAGTATTCAGGGGCCGGGCAATCAGCCCCAGCATTTT.

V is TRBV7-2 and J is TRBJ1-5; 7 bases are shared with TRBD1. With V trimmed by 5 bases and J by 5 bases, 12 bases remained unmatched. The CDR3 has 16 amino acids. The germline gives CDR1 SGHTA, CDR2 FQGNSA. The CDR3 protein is CASSQGRGRSDQPQHF. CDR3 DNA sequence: TGTGCCAGCAGCCAGGGGAGGGGGCGAAGCGATCAGCCCCAGCATTTT.

The CDR3 DNA follows: TGTGCCAGCAGTACCGACAAATATACGCAGTATTTT. Its protein is CASSTDKYTQYF. The V gene is TRBV12-3 or TRBV12-4, the J gene TRBJ2-3; no clear D gene. This CDR3 spans 12 amino acids. V shed 5 bases and J shed 7 bases, with 10 bases lying between them.

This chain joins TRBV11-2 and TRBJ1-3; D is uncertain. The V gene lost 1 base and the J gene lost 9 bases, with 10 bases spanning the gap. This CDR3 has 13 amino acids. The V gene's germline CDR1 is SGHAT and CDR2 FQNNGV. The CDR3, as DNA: TGTGCCAGCAGCTTAGGCTCACAGAGCACCATATATTTT. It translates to CASSLGSQSTIYF. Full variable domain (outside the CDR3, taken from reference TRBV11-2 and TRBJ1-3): EAGVAQSPRYKIIEKRQSVAFWCNPISGHATLYWYQQILGQGPKLLIQFQNNGVVDDSQLPKDRFSAERLKGVDSTLKIQPAKLEDSAVYLCASSLGSQSTIYFGEGSWLTVV.

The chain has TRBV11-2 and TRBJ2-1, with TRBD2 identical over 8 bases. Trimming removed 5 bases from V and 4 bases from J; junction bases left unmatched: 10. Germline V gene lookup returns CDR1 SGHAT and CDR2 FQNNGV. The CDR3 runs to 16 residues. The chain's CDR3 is CASSSYLSGGYNEQFF. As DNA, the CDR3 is TGTGCCAGCAGCAGCTACTTGAGCGGGGGTTACAATGAGCAGTTCTTC.

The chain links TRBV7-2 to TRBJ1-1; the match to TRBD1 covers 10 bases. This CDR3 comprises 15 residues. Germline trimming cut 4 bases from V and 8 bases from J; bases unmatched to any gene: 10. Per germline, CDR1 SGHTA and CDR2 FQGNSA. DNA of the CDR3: TGTGCCAGCAGCTCGACCGGGACAGGGGCAGGGGAAGCTTTCTTT. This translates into CASSSTGTGAGEAFF.

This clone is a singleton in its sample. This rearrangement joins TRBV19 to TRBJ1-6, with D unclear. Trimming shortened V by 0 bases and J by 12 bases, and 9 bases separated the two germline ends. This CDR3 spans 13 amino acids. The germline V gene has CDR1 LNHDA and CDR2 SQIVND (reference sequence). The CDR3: CASSIDRTRPLHF. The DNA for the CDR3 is TGTGCCAGTAGTATAGATCGGACCAGACCCCTCCACTTT. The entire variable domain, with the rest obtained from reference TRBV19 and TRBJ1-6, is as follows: DGGITQSPKYLFRKEGQNVTLSCEQNLNHDAMYWYRQDPGQGLRLIYYSQIVNDFQKGDIAEGYSVSREKKESFPLTVTSAQKNPTAFYLCASSIDRTRPLHFGNGTRLTVT.

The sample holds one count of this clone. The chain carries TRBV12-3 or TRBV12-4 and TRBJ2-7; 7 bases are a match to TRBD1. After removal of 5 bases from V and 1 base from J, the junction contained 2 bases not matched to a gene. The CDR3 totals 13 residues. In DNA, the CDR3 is TGTGCCAGCAGTGGGGACAGTTCCTACGAGCAGTACTTC. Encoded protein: CASSGDSSYEQYF.

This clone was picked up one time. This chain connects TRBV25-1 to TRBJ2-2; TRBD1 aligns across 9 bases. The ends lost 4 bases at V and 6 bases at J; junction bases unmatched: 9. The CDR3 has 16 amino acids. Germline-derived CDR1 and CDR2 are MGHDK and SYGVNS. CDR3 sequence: CASSGRQGGSPGELFF. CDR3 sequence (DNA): TGTGCCAGCAGTGGTAGACAGGGGGGGAGTCCCGGGGAGCTGTTTTTT.

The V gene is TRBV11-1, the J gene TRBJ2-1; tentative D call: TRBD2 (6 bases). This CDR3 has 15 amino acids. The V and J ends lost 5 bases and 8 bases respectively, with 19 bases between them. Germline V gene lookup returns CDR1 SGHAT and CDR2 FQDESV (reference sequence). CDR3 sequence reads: CASSQAGPFVDEQFF. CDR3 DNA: TGTGCCAGCAGCCAAGCGGGTCCCTTTGTCGATGAGCAGTTCTTC. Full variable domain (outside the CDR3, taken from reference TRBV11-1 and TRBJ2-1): EAEVAQSPRYKITEKSQAVAFWCDPISGHATLYWYRQILGQGPELLVQFQDESVVDDSQLPKDRFSAERLKGVDSTLKIQPAELGDSAMYLCASSQAGPFVDEQFFGPGTRLTVL.

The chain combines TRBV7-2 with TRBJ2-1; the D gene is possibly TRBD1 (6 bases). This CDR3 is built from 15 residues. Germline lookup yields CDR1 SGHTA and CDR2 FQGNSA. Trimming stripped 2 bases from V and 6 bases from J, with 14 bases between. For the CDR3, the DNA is TGTGCCAGCAGCTTACCAAGAGACAGGAGCAATGAGCAGTTCTTC. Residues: CASSLPRDRSNEQFF.

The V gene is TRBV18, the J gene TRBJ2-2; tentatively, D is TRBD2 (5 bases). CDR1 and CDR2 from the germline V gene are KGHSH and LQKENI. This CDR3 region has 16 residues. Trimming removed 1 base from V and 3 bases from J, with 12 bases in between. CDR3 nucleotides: TGTGCCAGCTCACCACAAGAGGGAACCTACACCGGGGAGCTGTTTTTT. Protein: CASSPQEGTYTGELFF.

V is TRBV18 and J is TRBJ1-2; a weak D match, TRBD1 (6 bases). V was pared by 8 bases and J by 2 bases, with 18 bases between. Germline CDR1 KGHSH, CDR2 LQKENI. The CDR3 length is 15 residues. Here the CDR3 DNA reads TGTGCCAGCATTCCCTCGGGACAAAAAAACTATGGCTACACCTTC. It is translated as CASIPSGQKNYGYTF.

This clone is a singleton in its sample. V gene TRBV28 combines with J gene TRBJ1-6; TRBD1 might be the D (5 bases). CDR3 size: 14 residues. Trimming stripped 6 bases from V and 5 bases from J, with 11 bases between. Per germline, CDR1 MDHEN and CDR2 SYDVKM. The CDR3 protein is CASRAGLDNSPLHF. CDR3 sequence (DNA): TGTGCCAGCAGGGCGGGACTGGATAATTCACCCCTCCACTTT.

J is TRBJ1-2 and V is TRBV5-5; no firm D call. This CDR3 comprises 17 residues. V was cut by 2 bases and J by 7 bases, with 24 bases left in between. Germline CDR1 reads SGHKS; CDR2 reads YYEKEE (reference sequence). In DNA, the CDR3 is TGTGCCAGCAGCTTAGAAGGAAGTCTTCCAAGAGGGAGTGGCTACACCTTC. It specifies CASSLEGSLPRGSGYTF.

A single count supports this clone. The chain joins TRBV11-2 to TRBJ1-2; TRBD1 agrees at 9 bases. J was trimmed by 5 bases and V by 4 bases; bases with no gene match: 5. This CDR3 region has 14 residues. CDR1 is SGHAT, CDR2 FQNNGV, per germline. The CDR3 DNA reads TGTGCCAGCAGCTGGGGACAGGGCGGATATGGCTACACCTTC. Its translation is CASSWGQGGYGYTF.

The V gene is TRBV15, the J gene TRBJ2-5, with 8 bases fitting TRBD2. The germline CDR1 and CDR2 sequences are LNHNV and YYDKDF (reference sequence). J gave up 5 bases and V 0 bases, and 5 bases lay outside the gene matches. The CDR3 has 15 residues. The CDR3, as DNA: TGTGCCACCAGCAGAGACGCGGGGGGCGGGGAGACCCAGTACTTC. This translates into CATSRDAGGGETQYF.